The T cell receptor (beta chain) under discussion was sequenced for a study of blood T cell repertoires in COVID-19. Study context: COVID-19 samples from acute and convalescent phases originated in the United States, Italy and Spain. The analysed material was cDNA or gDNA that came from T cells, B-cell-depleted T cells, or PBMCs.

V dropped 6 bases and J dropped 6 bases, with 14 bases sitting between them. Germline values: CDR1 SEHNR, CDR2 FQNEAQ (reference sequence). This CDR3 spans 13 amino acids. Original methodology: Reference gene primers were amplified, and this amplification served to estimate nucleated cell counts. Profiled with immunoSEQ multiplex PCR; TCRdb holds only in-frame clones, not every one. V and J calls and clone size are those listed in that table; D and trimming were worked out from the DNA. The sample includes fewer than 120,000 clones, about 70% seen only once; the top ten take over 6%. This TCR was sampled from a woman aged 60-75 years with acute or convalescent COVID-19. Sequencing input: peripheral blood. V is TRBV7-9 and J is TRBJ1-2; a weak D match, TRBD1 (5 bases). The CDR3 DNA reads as TGTGCCAGCAGGGGGACTATGGGTCATGGCTACACCTTC. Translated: CASRGTMGHGYTF. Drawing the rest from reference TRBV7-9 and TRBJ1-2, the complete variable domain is DTGVSQNPRHKITKRGQNVTFRCDPISEHNRLYWYRQTLGQGPEFLTYFQNEAQLEKSRLLSDRFSAERPKGSFSTLEIQRTEQGDSAMYLCASRGTMGHGYTFGSGTRLTVV.